The 18 T cell receptor beta chains reported below all come from one sample, sequenced in a study of monozygotic twins with cystic fibrosis. Repertoires were generated with immunoSEQ multiplex PCR, while TCRdb's copy carries only in-frame clones and drops some. Here the sample spans over 15,000 clones, 95% to 97% being singletons. The sequencing sample was made of blood. Receptor source: a girl aged 2-10 years with cystic fibrosis.

This clone appeared a single time. The genes are TRBV2 and TRBJ2-7; D gene ambiguous. The CDR3 consists of 12 residues. V dropped 7 bases and J dropped 6 bases, with 13 bases sitting between them. The germline V gene encodes CDR1 SNHLY and CDR2 FYNNEI. The DNA for the CDR3 is TGTGCCAGCATAGGAGCCCGCTCCGAGCAGTACTTC. This gives the protein CASIGARSEQYF.

V and J are TRBV5-1 and TRBJ2-3; 10 bases are shared with TRBD2. This CDR3 has 16 residues. CDR1 SGHRS and CDR2 YFSETQ come from the germline V gene. The V gene end was trimmed by 1 base and the J gene end by 6 bases; junction bases not matched to a gene: 8. This CDR3 reads CASSLTSGTSADTQYF. The CDR3 DNA reads as TGCGCCAGCAGCTTGACCTCCGGGACTAGCGCCGATACGCAGTATTTT.

This chain connects TRBV5-4 to TRBJ2-7, with 9 bases aligning to TRBD1. The CDR3 is 15 amino acids. V lost 4 bases to trimming and J lost 4 bases; unmatched junction nucleotides: 9. Germline V gene lookup returns CDR1 SGHNT and CDR2 YYREEE (reference sequence). CDR3 nucleotide sequence: TGTGCCAGCAGCCCGGACCGGGACAGGGAGTACGAGCAGTACTTC. It encodes CASSPDRDREYEQYF.

The chain joins TRBV29-1 to TRBJ2-7, with D possibly TRBD1 on 7 matching bases. Germline CDR1 and CDR2: SQVTM and ANQGSEA. The length of the CDR3 is 16 residues. Trimming removed 0 bases at V and 6 bases at J, with 21 bases between. The CDR3 DNA is TGCAGCGTTGAAGAACCTACAGGGGAGGTGCCTTCCGAGCAGTACTTC. It codes for CSVEEPTGEVPSEQYF.

This clone was seen a single time. This chain joins TRBV2 and TRBJ2-6, with D tentatively TRBD1 (6 bases). The germline CDR1 and CDR2 sequences are SNHLY and FYNNEI. Trimming removed 3 bases from V and 4 bases from J, with 16 bases in between. The CDR3 totals 17 residues. The CDR3 is CASSEDSLAAGANVLTF. Here the CDR3 DNA reads TGTGCCAGCAGTGAGGACAGCCTAGCAGCGGGGGCCAACGTCCTGACTTTC.

V usage is TRBV9 and J usage is TRBJ1-6; D remains unclear. The CDR3 extends over 14 amino acids. The V and J ends lost 0 bases and 4 bases respectively, with 5 bases between them. Germline V CDR1 and CDR2: SGDLS, YYNGEE. CDR3 nucleotides: TGTGCCAGCAGCGTAGAACAGTATAATTCACCCCTCCACTTT. Amino acids: CASSVEQYNSPLHF.

The chain carries TRBV5-1 and TRBJ1-4; D possibly corresponds to TRBD1 (5 bases). The CDR3 totals 16 residues. The V gene lost 2 bases and the J gene lost 1 base, with 12 bases spanning the gap. CDR1 and CDR2 (germline): SGHRS, YFSETQ. CDR3 region: CASSFLAGQTNEKLFF. CDR3 nucleotide sequence: TGCGCCAGCAGCTTTTTGGCAGGGCAAACTAATGAAAAACTGTTTTTT.

This clone showed up just once. The chain carries TRBV6-6 and TRBJ2-1, with unresolved D. Germline V CDR1 and CDR2: MNHNY, SVGAGI (reference sequence). The CDR3 spans 11 residues. Trimming removed 6 bases at V and 7 bases at J, with 7 bases between. The CDR3 bases are TGTGCCAGCAGCACGATTAATGAGCAGTTCTTC. Its translation: CASSTINEQFF.

The DNA of the CDR3 is TGCAGCGTTGTCCTTTTGGGTGAAAAACTGTTTTTT. Its translation: CSVVLLGEKLFF. The chain carries TRBV29-1 and TRBJ1-4; D is unresolved. V gave up 4 bases and J gave up 7 bases, with 10 bases separating them. The V gene's germline CDR1 is SQVTM and CDR2 ANQGSEA. The CDR3 consists of 12 residues.

This chain connects TRBV5-5 to TRBJ2-1; TRBD1 agrees at 7 bases. CDR1 is SGHKS and CDR2 is YYEKEE in the germline V gene (reference sequence). The CDR3 runs 15 residues. The V and J ends lost 5 bases and 1 base, in that order; junction bases with no gene match: 6. CDR3 nucleotide sequence: TGTGCCAGCAGTACTGGGACAGCATCCTACAATGAGCAGTTCTTC. The encoded protein is CASSTGTASYNEQFF.

The chain employs TRBV7-2 and TRBJ1-2, with TRBD1 matching 8 bases. The CDR3 totals 15 residues. After removal of 6 bases from V and 7 bases from J, the junction contained 13 bases not matched to a gene. Per germline, CDR1 SGHTA and CDR2 FQGNSA. The CDR3 DNA is TGTGCCAGCAGTTCACATGGACAGGGAATAGGTGGCTACACCTTC. This codes for CASSSHGQGIGGYTF. The variable domain in full, completed from reference TRBV7-2 and TRBJ1-2, reads GAGVSQSPSNKVTEKGKDVELRCDPISGHTALYWYRQSLGQGLEFLIYFQGNSAPDKSGLPSDRFSAERTGGSVSTLTIQRTQQEDSAVYLCASSSHGQGIGGYTFGSGTRLTVV.

V gene TRBV7-2 combines with J gene TRBJ1-2; D is possibly TRBD1 (5 bases). V was cut by 1 base and J by 8 bases, with 23 bases left in between. Germline-derived CDR1 and CDR2 are SGHTA and FQGNSA. The CDR3 is 17 residues long. This CDR3 reads CASSLVQGAPIVLGYTF. CDR3 in DNA: TGTGCCAGCAGCTTAGTGCAGGGCGCACCGATTGTATTAGGCTACACCTTC.

DNA for the CDR3: TGTGCCAGCAGCGGACAGGTCCTCGGCACAGATACGCAGTATTTT. Protein product: CASSGQVLGTDTQYF. This chain joins TRBV6-1 and TRBJ2-3; 7 bases are shared with TRBD1. The trim removed 6 bases at V and 1 base at J, leaving 7 bases unmatched. The CDR3 covers 15 residues. CDR1 is MNHNS and CDR2 is SASEGT in the germline V gene.

The genes are TRBV7-2 and TRBJ2-3, with 8 bases that match TRBD2. The trim removed 1 base at V and 1 base at J, leaving 1 base unmatched. The CDR3 totals 15 residues. Looked up from germline, CDR1 is SGHTA and CDR2 is FQGNSA. CDR3 in amino acids: CASSLVSGGTDTQYF. Written as DNA, the CDR3 is TGTGCCAGCAGCTTAGTTAGCGGGGGCACAGATACGCAGTATTTT.

The CDR3 bases are TGTGCCAGCAGCGGACAGGGGGGAGCCAAAAACATTCAGTACTTC. Translation: CASSGQGGAKNIQYF. The chain carries TRBV14 and TRBJ2-4; TRBD1 matches at 10 bases. This CDR3 has 15 residues. CDR1 and CDR2 from the germline V gene are SGHDN and FVKESK. Trimming cost V 5 bases and J 0 bases; bases outside gene matches: 1. Full variable domain (rest looked up from reference TRBV14 and TRBJ2-4): EAGVTQFPSHSVIEKGQTVTLRCDPISGHDNLYWYRRVMGKEIKFLLHFVKESKQDESGMPNNRFLAERTGGTYSTLKVQPAELEDSGVYFCASSGQGGAKNIQYFGAGTRLSVL.

The chain links TRBV4-3 to TRBJ2-7; D possibly uses TRBD1 or TRBD2 (5 bases each). This CDR3 is 16 amino acids long. The V and J ends lost 1 base and 0 bases respectively, with 13 bases between them. CDR1 is LGHNA, CDR2 YSLEER, per germline. The CDR3 bases are TGCGCCAGCAGCCAAGGTCTTGCAGGGAGCTCCTACGAGCAGTACTTC. Protein: CASSQGLAGSSYEQYF.

V usage is TRBV28 and J usage is TRBJ1-2; 7 bases are shared with TRBD1. V dropped 5 bases and J dropped 4; count of bases not matched to a gene: 7. This CDR3 is 14 amino acids long. Germline CDR1 and CDR2: MDHEN and SYDVKM. The CDR3 DNA reads as TGTGCCAGCAGTCCTCAGGGGGATGCCTATGGCTACACCTTC. Residues: CASSPQGDAYGYTF.

The chain uses TRBV2 and TRBJ1-1, with TRBD1 as a possible D gene (6 bases). CDR1 and CDR2 (germline): SNHLY, FYNNEI. V lost 7 bases, J lost 6 bases, and 18 bases lay in between. This CDR3 is 14 amino acids long. CDR3 sequence: CASNVEQGGAEAFF. Here the CDR3 DNA reads TGTGCCAGCAACGTGGAACAGGGAGGGGCTGAAGCTTTCTTT.